One and the same sample provided the 26 T cell receptor beta chains below, sequenced in a study of technical replicates of blood from several donors. Sequencing was performed with immunoSEQ multiplex PCR; in TCRdb, only in-frame clones are kept and a portion is missing. The repertoire holds some 82,000 clones, with roughly 97% as singletons. Sequenced: T cells isolated from PBMCs. These receptors were obtained from a human donor in good health.

The V gene is TRBV5-1, the J gene TRBJ2-1; 8 nucleotides line up with TRBD1. The germline CDR1 and CDR2 sequences are SGHRS and YFSETQ. The trim removed 0 bases at V and 5 bases at J, leaving 7 bases unmatched. The CDR3 has 16 residues. As DNA, the CDR3 is TGCGCCAGCAGCTTGGTGTTGGGACAGGAAAACAATGAGCAGTTCTTC. Translated: CASSLVLGQENNEQFF.

The chain links TRBV30 to TRBJ1-5; no definite D call. The CDR3 length is 13 residues. Germline lookup yields CDR1 GTSNPN and CDR2 SVGIG (reference sequence). Trimming removed 3 bases at V and 0 bases at J, with 6 bases between. The DNA of the CDR3 is TGTGCCTGGAGGCAGAATAGCAATCAGCCCCAGCATTTT. Protein: CAWRQNSNQPQHF.

The rearrangement uses TRBV27 and TRBJ2-7; 10 bases line up with TRBD1. The CDR3 has 15 residues. Germline CDR1 MNHEY, CDR2 SMNVEV (reference sequence). Trimming cost V 8 bases and J 0 bases; bases outside gene matches: 7. The CDR3 coding sequence is TGTGCCAGCGCACCGGGACAGGGGAGCTCCTACGAGCAGTACTTC. Its translation: CASAPGQGSSYEQYF.

The genes are TRBV9 and TRBJ2-3; D is undetermined. This CDR3 is 14 amino acids long. The V gene's germline CDR1 is SGDLS and CDR2 YYNGEE. V gave up 0 bases and J gave up 2 bases, with 7 bases separating them. This chain's CDR3 is CASSVVQNTDTQYF. CDR3 DNA: TGTGCCAGCAGCGTAGTACAGAACACAGATACGCAGTATTTT.

The V and J genes are TRBV6-4 and TRBJ1-4, with 9 bases fitting TRBD1. This CDR3 contains 15 residues. After removal of 6 bases from V and 2 bases from J, the junction contained 4 bases not matched to a gene. Per germline, CDR1 MRHNA and CDR2 SNTAGT. The CDR3 DNA follows: TGTGCCAGCAGAAGACAGGGGGGGACTAATGAAAAACTGTTTTTT. Its protein is CASRRQGGTNEKLFF.

This chain joins TRBV19 and TRBJ2-7; TRBD2 matches 8 bases. The V gene's germline CDR1 is LNHDA and CDR2 SQIVND (reference sequence). CDR3 size: 14 residues. V lost 5 bases and J lost 4; bases outside the gene matches: 7. The CDR3 loop is CASSSGLAGYEQYF. CDR3 coding DNA: TGTGCCAGTAGTTCCGGACTAGCCGGATACGAGCAGTACTTC.

The chain joins TRBV11-2 to TRBJ2-1; 10 bases are shared with TRBD1. Germline V CDR1 and CDR2: SGHAT, FQNNGV. This CDR3 spans 17 amino acids. The ends lost 7 bases at V and 1 base at J; junction bases unmatched: 10. The CDR3 DNA reads TGTGCCAGCACGGGGGGGCCGGGACAGGGGTCCTACAATGAGCAGTTCTTC. As protein: CASTGGPGQGSYNEQFF.

This chain uses TRBV4-1 with TRBJ2-7, with a weak D call TRBD1 (5 bases). CDR3 length: 16 amino acids. The V and J ends lost 3 bases and 2 bases respectively, with 17 bases between them. Germline assignment: CDR1 MGHRA and CDR2 YSYEKL. The CDR3 coding sequence is TGCGCCAGCAGCCAGAGCTACCAGGGAATTACCTACGAGCAGTACTTC. Translation gives CASSQSYQGITYEQYF.

V usage is TRBV30 and J usage is TRBJ2-1; tentative D call: TRBD1 (5 bases). Germline CDR1 reads GTSNPN; CDR2 reads SVGIG (reference sequence). V dropped 1 base and J dropped 3 bases, with 7 bases sitting between them. There are 13 residues in the CDR3. CDR3 in DNA: TGTGCCTGGAGTGCCGACAGCTACAATGAGCAGTTCTTC. Protein product: CAWSADSYNEQFF. The whole variable domain, remainder taken from reference TRBV30 and TRBJ2-1, is SQTIHQWPATLVQPVGSPLSLECTVEGTSNPNLYWYRQAAGRGLQLLFYSVGIGQISSEVPQNLSASRPQDRQFILSSKKLLLSDSGFYLCAWSADSYNEQFFGPGTRLTVL.

This sequence joins TRBV5-1 and TRBJ2-5, with 8 nucleotides matching TRBD2. V shed 3 bases and J 3 bases; nucleotides not matched to a gene: 7. CDR1 and CDR2 from the germline V gene are SGHRS and YFSETQ. The CDR3 loop spans 15 amino acids. The CDR3, as DNA: TGCGCCAGCAGCTCGCTAGCGGGCAACGAAGAGACCCAGTACTTC. This codes for CASSSLAGNEETQYF.

Only one count was recorded for this clone. The genes are TRBV7-9 and TRBJ2-7, with a tentative D call TRBD2 (5 bases). Trimming left V 2 bases short and J 7 bases short, with 12 bases between. The CDR3 has 13 amino acids. The germline gives CDR1 SEHNR, CDR2 FQNEAQ (reference sequence). The CDR3 region has the DNA TGTGCCAGCAGCTTAAAAGCGTCGGGGGAGCAGTACTTC. Its translation is CASSLKASGEQYF. Filled out from reference TRBV7-9 and TRBJ2-7, the complete variable domain reads DTGVSQNPRHKITKRGQNVTFRCDPISEHNRLYWYRQTLGQGPEFLTYFQNEAQLEKSRLLSDRFSAERPKGSFSTLEIQRTEQGDSAMYLCASSLKASGEQYFGPGTRLTVT.

This sequence joins TRBV5-1 and TRBJ2-5, with D tentatively TRBD1 (6 bases). Germline lookup yields CDR1 SGHRS and CDR2 YFSETQ. V was cut by 4 bases and J by 1 base, with 14 bases left in between. This CDR3 has 15 residues. The CDR3 DNA reads TGCGCCAGCAGCACCCTCCGGGACATCCAAGAGACCCAGTACTTC. Its protein is CASSTLRDIQETQYF.

The chain links TRBV10-3 to TRBJ1-5; possible D gene TRBD1, 5 bases. Germline V gene data show CDR1 as ENHRY and CDR2 as SYGVKD. V lost 10 bases, J lost 4 bases, and 14 bases lay in between. This CDR3 spans 13 amino acids. For the CDR3, the DNA is TGTGCCACCGGAATCGGGGGAAATCAGCCCCAGCATTTT. Encoded protein: CATGIGGNQPQHF.

The chain carries TRBV2 and TRBJ2-3; D gene uncertain. Germline CDR1 reads SNHLY; CDR2 reads FYNNEI. V was clipped by 0 bases and J by 1 base, with 11 bases between them. The CDR3 length is 16 residues. The CDR3 sequence: CASSEAINRGTDTQYF. CDR3 in DNA: TGTGCCAGCAGTGAAGCCATCAATCGGGGCACAGATACGCAGTATTTT.

This chain uses TRBV27 with TRBJ1-2; a possible D gene is TRBD1 (6 bases). V lost 6 bases, J lost 2 bases, and 10 bases lay in between. Per germline, CDR1 MNHEY and CDR2 SMNVEV (reference sequence). The CDR3 is made up of 13 amino acids. The CDR3 sequence: CASSLTGNYGYTF. CDR3 DNA: TGTGCCAGCAGCCTAACAGGGAACTATGGCTACACCTTC.

The chain couples TRBV6-5 to TRBJ2-3; maybe TRBD1 (6 bases). Looked up from germline, CDR1 is MNHEY and CDR2 is SVGAGI. This CDR3 region has 12 residues. Deletions cut 6 bases from V and 5 bases from J, with 9 bases between. CDR3 amino acids: CASSPDRDTQYF. The CDR3 DNA follows: TGTGCCAGCAGCCCGGACAGAGATACGCAGTATTTT.

The rearrangement uses TRBV30 and TRBJ1-1; tentative D call: TRBD1 (6 bases). The length of the CDR3 is 13 residues. V was cut by 5 bases and J by 5 bases, with 15 bases left in between. In germline, CDR1 is GTSNPN, CDR2 SVGIG (reference sequence). The CDR3 region has the DNA TGTGCCTGGTACAGGGATTTTGGGACTGAAGCTTTCTTT. Translated: CAWYRDFGTEAFF.

This clone was observed once. The chain links TRBV5-1 to TRBJ2-2; 9 bases line up with TRBD1. The CDR3 is 14 amino acids. V lost 4 bases and J lost 7; bases outside the gene matches: 5. CDR1 and CDR2 from the germline V gene are SGHRS and YFSETQ. CDR3 in DNA: TGCGCCAGCAGCGTGGACAGGGGCTTCGGGGAGCTGTTTTTT. This codes for CASSVDRGFGELFF.

The CDR3 nucleotides read TGTGCCAGCAGCTTAGGGGGGGGCGCGAATGGCTACACCTTC. This codes for CASSLGGGANGYTF. The chain has TRBV11-3 and TRBJ1-2; tentatively, D is TRBD1 (6 bases). The CDR3 is 14 residues long. Germline V gene lookup returns CDR1 SGHNT and CDR2 YENEEA. The germline V and J ends were trimmed by 1 base and 6 bases, with 12 bases remaining between them.

The chain is built from TRBV10-3 and TRBJ2-5; 9 positions match TRBD1. The germline CDR1 and CDR2 sequences are ENHRY and SYGVKD. The CDR3 sequence is 14 residues long. V trimming: 6 bases; J trimming: 4 bases; junction bases outside the gene matches: 6. The CDR3 sequence: CAIRSDRGTETQYF. The CDR3 DNA reads as TGTGCCATCAGGTCAGACAGGGGGACAGAGACCCAGTACTTC.

The sample holds one count of this clone. The rearrangement links TRBV18 to TRBJ1-1, with 7 bases aligning to TRBD1. The germline gives CDR1 KGHSH, CDR2 LQKENI. J lost 1 base, V lost 6 bases, and 2 bases had no gene match. This CDR3 is built from 13 residues. The CDR3 DNA follows: TGTGCCAGCTCGGAGGGGGCGAACACTGAAGCTTTCTTT. Translation: CASSEGANTEAFF. Full variable domain (rest looked up from reference TRBV18 and TRBJ1-1): NAGVMQNPRHLVRRRGQEARLRCSPMKGHSHVYWYRQLPEEGLKFMVYLQKENIIDESGMPKERFSAEFPKEGPSILRIQQVVRGDSAAYFCASSEGANTEAFFGQGTRLTVV.

This rearrangement joins TRBV5-1 to TRBJ1-2, with unresolved D. V was trimmed by 0 bases and J by 8 bases, leaving 20 bases between them. The CDR3 totals 16 residues. Per germline, CDR1 SGHRS and CDR2 YFSETQ. For the CDR3, the DNA is TGCGCCAGCAGCTTGGCGGACTCCGGCTATCCAATGGGCTACACCTTC. It specifies CASSLADSGYPMGYTF.

This clone was picked up one time. The chain has TRBV5-1 and TRBJ1-1; D possibly corresponds to TRBD1 (5 bases). Trimming removed 4 bases from V and 6 bases from J, with 16 bases in between. The CDR3 runs 14 residues. The V gene's germline CDR1 is SGHRS and CDR2 YFSETQ. The CDR3 spells CASSPRGGIAEAFF. The CDR3 region has the DNA TGCGCCAGCAGCCCGCGGGGGGGAATCGCTGAAGCTTTCTTT.

J is TRBJ2-1 and V is TRBV6-1; the D is unclear. V was cut by 1 base and J by 3 bases, with 7 bases left in between. Germline CDR1 MNHNS, CDR2 SASEGT. This CDR3 spans 14 amino acids. In DNA, the CDR3 is TGTGCCAGCAGTGAAGTTCAGGACTACAATGAGCAGTTCTTC. Translation gives CASSEVQDYNEQFF.

The chain couples TRBV30 to TRBJ1-2; 7 positions agree with TRBD1. Looked up from germline, CDR1 is GTSNPN and CDR2 is SVGIG (reference sequence). This CDR3 has 15 amino acids. V shed 2 bases and J 4 bases; nucleotides not matched to a gene: 10. This chain's CDR3 is CAWSWLRTGSYGYTF. DNA of the CDR3: TGTGCCTGGAGTTGGCTCCGGACAGGAAGCTATGGCTACACCTTC. Supplemented by reference TRBV30 and TRBJ1-2, the full variable domain reads SQTIHQWPATLVQPVGSPLSLECTVEGTSNPNLYWYRQAAGRGLQLLFYSVGIGQISSEVPQNLSASRPQDRQFILSSKKLLLSDSGFYLCAWSWLRTGSYGYTFGSGTRLTVV.

This CDR3 reads CASSSGPTGWEKLFF. The CDR3 DNA follows: TGTGCCAGCAGTTCTGGACCCACGGGGTGGGAAAAACTGTTTTTT. The chain has TRBV28 and TRBJ1-4; D unclear. Trimming cost V 4 bases and J 8 bases, with 17 bases left between them. The CDR3 sequence is 15 residues long. CDR1 and CDR2 from the germline V gene are MDHEN and SYDVKM.